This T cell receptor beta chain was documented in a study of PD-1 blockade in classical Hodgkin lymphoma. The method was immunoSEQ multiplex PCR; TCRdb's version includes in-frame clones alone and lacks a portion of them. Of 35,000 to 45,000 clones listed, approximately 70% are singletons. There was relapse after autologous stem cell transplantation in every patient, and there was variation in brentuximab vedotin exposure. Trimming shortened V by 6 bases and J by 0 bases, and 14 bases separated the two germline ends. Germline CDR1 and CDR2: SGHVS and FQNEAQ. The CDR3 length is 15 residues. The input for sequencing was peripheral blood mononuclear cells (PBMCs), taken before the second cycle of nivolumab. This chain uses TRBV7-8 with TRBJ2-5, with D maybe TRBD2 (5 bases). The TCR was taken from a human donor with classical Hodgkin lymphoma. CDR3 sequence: CASSSAESYQETQYF. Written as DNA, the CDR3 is TGTGCCAGCAGTTCAGCGGAGTCGTACCAAGAGACCCAGTACTTC.